The present TCR beta chain was sequenced within a study of post-analysis software for immune sequencing data. Turning to the study itself: Secondary progressive, relapsing-remitting and progressive-relapsing multiple sclerosis were among the included disease courses.

Sequencing libraries made from TCR beta cDNA carried unique molecular identifiers. T cells numbering roughly 1 to 10 million yielded around 500,000 cDNA molecules. Via MiXCR, TCRdb re-called the PCR reads, giving one row per CDR3 protein. The sample yields about 460,000 distinct CDR3 sequences, 45% seen once. This clonotype was detected a few times. Material for sequencing was blood. The TCR originated in a girl under 18 with multiple sclerosis.

The CDR3, as DNA: TGCAGTGCCGCCGGGACTAGCGACTACGAGCAGTACTTC. The encoded protein is CSAAGTSDYEQYF. The J gene is TRBJ2-7, the V gene TRBV20-1; 10 bases agree with TRBD2. The V and J ends lost 6 bases and 3 bases, in that order; junction bases with no gene match: 5. Per the germline V gene, CDR1 is DFQATT and CDR2 is SNEGSKA (reference sequence). This CDR3 contains 13 residues.